What follows are 11 T cell receptor beta chains derived from one specimen sequenced in a study of blood T cell repertoires in COVID-19. Measured with immunoSEQ multiplex PCR; TCRdb has only the in-frame clones, and not every one. Of roughly 400,000 clones listed, approximately 89% are singletons. The sample comprised PBMCs or T cells enriched from blood (not recorded which). These receptors came from a woman aged 40-49 years who had been exposed to COVID-19.

This chain links TRBV5-4 with TRBJ1-4; D remains ambiguous. This CDR3 has 14 amino acids. Germline CDR1 SGHNT, CDR2 YYREEE (reference sequence). Trimming removed 0 bases from V and 5 bases from J, with 8 bases in between. CDR3 sequence reads: CASSLDPLNEKLFF. CDR3 DNA: TGTGCCAGCAGCTTGGATCCTTTAAATGAAAAACTGTTTTTT.

CDR3 bases: TGTGCCTGGAGTGTAGGAGGGTCAAACACCATATATTTT. This sequence encodes CAWSVGGSNTIYF. The V and J genes are TRBV30 and TRBJ1-3, with D unresolved. This CDR3 has 13 residues. Trimming removed 0 bases at V and 6 bases at J, with 9 bases between. Germline-derived CDR1 and CDR2 are GTSNPN and SVGIG (reference sequence).

The V and J genes are TRBV5-1 and TRBJ1-2, with D perhaps matching TRBD1 (6 bases). CDR3 length equals 14 residues. Trimming took 4 bases from V and 5 from J, leaving 15 bases between them. The germline V gene encodes CDR1 SGHRS and CDR2 YFSETQ. This CDR3 is CASSPRGGGYGYTF. In DNA, the CDR3 is TGCGCCAGCAGCCCGAGGGGGGGAGGATATGGCTACACCTTC. Variable domain in full (rest from reference TRBV5-1 and TRBJ1-2): KAGVTQTPRYLIKTRGQQVTLSCSPISGHRSVSWYQQTPGQGLQFLFEYFSETQRNKGNFPGRFSGRQFSNSRSEMNVSTLELGDSALYLCASSPRGGGYGYTFGSGTRLTVV.

The chain joins TRBV30 to TRBJ1-4, with 10 bases that match TRBD1. Germline assignment: CDR1 GTSNPN and CDR2 SVGIG (reference sequence). Trimming removed 3 bases from V and 7 bases from J; junction bases left unmatched: 8. The CDR3 spans 15 residues. CDR3 DNA sequence: TGTGCCTGGAGCCCCATAGGGACAGGGGTTGAAAAACTGTTTTTT. This encodes CAWSPIGTGVEKLFF.

The chain is built from TRBV12-3 or TRBV12-4 and TRBJ1-1; D is uncertain. Between the trimmed V and J ends, which lost 3 bases and 3 bases, there was a span of 5 bases. CDR3 size: 12 residues. The CDR3 reads CASSLGDTEAFF. DNA of the CDR3: TGTGCCAGCAGTTTGGGCGACACTGAAGCTTTCTTT.

The V call is TRBV3-1 (or the pseudogene TRBV3-2), the J call TRBJ2-3, with 11 bases identical to TRBD2. From germline, CDR1 is LGHDT and CDR2 YNNKEL (reference sequence). This CDR3 contains 16 residues. Trimming cost V 4 bases and J 4 bases; bases outside gene matches: 7. CDR3 sequence (DNA): TGTGCCAGCAGCCCGCCTCGTAGCGGGGGGGCAGATACGCAGTATTTT. This gives the protein CASSPPRSGGADTQYF.

This clone was detected only a few times. V and J are TRBV18 and TRBJ1-5; D is undetermined. The V end was cut by 2 bases, the J end by 5 bases, with 4 bases between. Germline V gene lookup returns CDR1 KGHSH and CDR2 LQKENI. The CDR3 runs 12 residues. CDR3 nucleotides: TGTGCCAGCTCACCAGGGCATCAGCCCCAGCATTTT. Encoded protein: CASSPGHQPQHF.

V usage is TRBV9 and J usage is TRBJ1-1; maybe TRBD1 (5 bases). This CDR3 is 13 amino acids long. From germline, CDR1 is SGDLS and CDR2 YYNGEE. V was clipped by 0 bases and J by 11 bases, with 14 bases between them. CDR3 protein: CASSVGGGGHAFF. CDR3 nucleotide sequence: TGTGCCAGCAGCGTAGGGGGCGGTGGCCATGCTTTCTTT.

The rearrangement uses TRBV19 and TRBJ2-3; TRBD1 matches at 8 bases. Germline CDR1 LNHDA, CDR2 SQIVND (reference sequence). V was pared by 6 bases and J by 1 base, with 3 bases of the junction left unmatched. The CDR3 contains 14 residues. CDR3 DNA sequence: TGTGCCAGTAGGCTGACAGGGGGCACAGATACGCAGTATTTT. Residues: CASRLTGGTDTQYF.

V gene TRBV6-5 combines with J gene TRBJ2-1; D gene ambiguous. CDR1 MNHEY and CDR2 SVGAGI come from the germline V gene. Trimming stripped 2 bases from V and 6 bases from J, with 11 bases between. The CDR3 loop spans 14 amino acids. CDR3 in DNA: TGTGCCAGCAGTTACGCCAGGTCAGTCAATGAGCAGTTCTTC. Protein sequence: CASSYARSVNEQFF.

The J gene is TRBJ2-7, the V gene TRBV2; tentatively, D is TRBD2 (7 bases). V was clipped by 10 bases and J by 4 bases, with 17 bases between them. The CDR3 runs 13 residues. The germline gives CDR1 SNHLY, CDR2 FYNNEI. DNA of the CDR3: TGTGCCATACTTCAAGGGGGGGAATACGAGCAGTACTTC. Residues: CAILQGGEYEQYF.